This TCR beta chain was identified in a study of T cell repertoires in cytomegalovirus infection. Regarding the study as a whole: HLA-C-restricted, CMV-specific TCR beta clonotypes were dominant ex vivo. Pooled public TCR beta family frequency picked out CMV carriers with the relevant HLA.

Germline V gives CDR1 SQVTM, CDR2 ANQGSEA. J lost 8 bases, V lost 8 bases, and 9 bases had no gene match. The CDR3 loop spans 12 amino acids. The table lists this clonotype with a few counts. The target antigen is unknown. TCRdb re-called the reads with MiXCR, one entry per CDR3 protein. The sample lists 200,000 to 250,000 distinct CDR3 sequences; about 23% were seen once. The material sequenced was CD8+ T cells from PBMCs. The chain joins TRBV29-1 to TRBJ2-1; 7 bases align to TRBD1. The source is a human donor in good health (CMV status not recorded). Some clones in this sample may be carry-over from other donors' samples. The CDR3: CSCDRVTDEQFF. The CDR3 nucleotides read TGCAGCTGCGACAGGGTTACGGATGAGCAGTTCTTC.